This TCR beta chain originates from a study of a mutant IDH1 vaccine in newly diagnosed glioma. About the research overall: Earlier therapy was either radiotherapy, temozolomide, or both, and most got both.

Germline assignment: CDR1 SGHRS and CDR2 YFSETQ. V lost 3 bases and J 3 bases, leaving 15 bases between the germline ends. The CDR3 has 15 residues. Study observations and caveats: Shifts in the top peripheral T cell clonotypes seemed unrelated to pseudoprogression.

Worth noting for this clone: What it recognizes is unknown.

The repertoire was sequenced with immunoSEQ multiplex PCR; TCRdb's copy has only in-frame clones and lacks some. Found here are around 40,000 clones, more than 80% of them singletons; the top ten hold approximately 1.6%. The time point: week 35, safety follow-up. Mutant IDH1 20-mer peptide, at 300 ug, made up each vaccine dose, with topical imiquimod. Astrocytomas that were new, WHO grade 3 or 4, IDH1-mutant and ATRX-lost were present in the donors. This TCR was recovered from a man aged 35 to 55 with glioma. Here the sequenced sample was PBMCs, taken from a glioma patient whose treatment included an IDH1 peptide vaccine. The J gene is TRBJ1-2, the V gene TRBV5-1, with D perhaps TRBD1 (5 bases). DNA for the CDR3: TGCGCCAGCAGCTACCGAGGGGATTCGGACTATGGCTACACCTTC. Protein product: CASSYRGDSDYGYTF.